Below, 9 T cell receptor beta chains from the same sample are listed, as sequenced in a study of blood T cells in healthy people across ages. Next came a second PCR, run for roughly 7 to 12 cycles, which used a sample-barcoded 5' primer along with a J-beta primer mix. Each CDR3 protein is one row after TCRdb ran MiXCR on the 5' RACE reads. The sample consists of over 1,500,000 distinct CDR3 sequences, approximately 50% of them appearing once. The sequencing sample was made of blood. The receptors come from a woman in her thirties or forties in good health.

The chain carries TRBV20-1 and TRBJ2-1, with a tentative D call TRBD1 (5 bases). V was cut by 0 bases and J by 3 bases, with 18 bases left in between. Germline V gene lookup returns CDR1 DFQATT and CDR2 SNEGSKA (reference sequence). CDR3 length: 17 amino acids. The CDR3 here is CSARDLTQDILYNEQFF. The CDR3 DNA follows: TGCAGTGCTAGAGATCTCACGCAGGACATCCTCTACAATGAGCAGTTCTTC.

This clonotype came up a few times. It may be a read error: a sequence one base away is much more abundant. The rearrangement links TRBV27 to TRBJ2-5; D gene ambiguous. Near its end, the DNA agrees better with TRBJ2-7, so the J call may be wrong. The CDR3 runs 11 residues. Germline CDR1 is MNHEY and CDR2 is SMNVEV (reference sequence). The chain's CDR3 is CASSTSCEQYF. In nucleotides, the CDR3 is TGTGCCAGCAGTACTTCCTGCGAGCAGTACTTC.

The chain employs TRBV20-1 and TRBJ2-7; maybe TRBD1 (6 bases). This CDR3 comprises 15 residues. V lost 1 base to trimming and J lost 7 bases, with 20 bases between them. Per germline, CDR1 DFQATT and CDR2 SNEGSKA (reference sequence). The CDR3 is CSARGYREHYNEQYF. The CDR3, as DNA: TGCAGTGCTAGAGGGTACAGGGAGCACTACAATGAGCAGTACTTC.

This clonotype was detected only a few times. The chain uses TRBV7-9 and TRBJ1-2; D is unclear. Trimming left V 1 base short and J 7 bases short, with 7 bases between. The CDR3 totals 12 residues. CDR1 is SEHNR, CDR2 FQNEAQ, per germline (reference sequence). CDR3 DNA: TGTGCCAGCAGCTTAGGCAAGACTGGCTACACCTTC. Translation gives CASSLGKTGYTF.

The genes are TRBV7-3 and TRBJ2-3, with D uncertain. Germline-derived CDR1 and CDR2 are SGHTA and FQGTGA. Trimming took 5 bases from V and 2 from J, leaving 14 bases between them. This CDR3 spans 15 amino acids. CDR3 in amino acids: CASSPYPSATDTQYF. CDR3 DNA: TGTGCCAGCAGCCCGTACCCGAGTGCCACAGATACGCAGTATTTT.

This clonotype has only a few counts. The V call is TRBV6-6, the J call TRBJ2-1; D is undetermined. Looked up from germline, CDR1 is MNHNY and CDR2 is SVGAGI (reference sequence). The CDR3 is made up of 14 amino acids. V was shortened by 2 bases and J by 8 bases, with 13 bases between the two germline ends. CDR3 amino acids: CASSYSDGIDEQFF. CDR3 DNA: TGTGCCAGCAGTTACAGTGATGGTATCGATGAGCAGTTCTTC.

The rearrangement uses TRBV4-2 and TRBJ2-7; no reliable D call. The J call could be wrong; TRBJ2-5 is a better fit for the DNA end. The CDR3 covers 14 residues. Per the germline V gene, CDR1 is LGHNA and CDR2 is YNFKEQ. CDR3 coding DNA: TGTGCCAGCAGCCAACCTCAGGCCCCACAGACCCAGTACTTC. This gives the protein CASSQPQAPQTQYF.

This clonotype occurred a few times. CDR3 loop: CSVGPGGVIDTQYF. The CDR3 DNA sequence: TGCAGCGTTGGGCCCGGGGGTGTCATTGATACGCAGTATTTT. The chain employs TRBV29-1 and TRBJ2-3; possibly TRBD2 for D (6 bases). The ends were cut back, 4 bases at V and 6 bases at J, with 17 bases in the middle. CDR1 and CDR2 (germline): SQVTM, ANQGSEA. The CDR3 runs to 14 residues.

This clonotype was observed a few times. The V call is TRBV7-2, the J call TRBJ2-4; tentatively, D is TRBD2 (6 bases). This CDR3 spans 16 amino acids. V was cut by 1 base and J by 1 base, with 11 bases left in between. CDR1 SGHTA and CDR2 FQGNSA come from the germline V gene. CDR3 bases: TGTGCCAGCAGCTTAGAAGGGAGGACTGCCAAAAACATTCAGTACTTC. Residues: CASSLEGRTAKNIQYF.